Below, 8 T cell receptor beta chains from the same sample are listed, as sequenced in a study of CD8 T cells in Susac syndrome. Random hexamers were used to reverse transcribe the RNA input (roughly 0.5 to 1 ug). TCRdb ran MiXCR on the immunoSEQ multiplex PCR reads and lists one entry per CDR3 protein. The sample lists over 70,000 distinct CDR3 sequences, about 95% occurring once. Sequenced sample: CD8+ T cells from PBMCs. Source of these receptors: a human donor with Susac syndrome.

J is TRBJ1-4 and V is TRBV30; no clear D. V lost 3 bases to trimming and J lost 6 bases, with 14 bases between them. Germline V gene lookup returns CDR1 GTSNPN and CDR2 SVGIG (reference sequence). The CDR3 has 14 residues. CDR3: CAWSTGLRDEKLFF. DNA of the CDR3: TGTGCCTGGAGCACCGGGCTAAGGGATGAAAAACTGTTTTTT. Drawing the rest from reference TRBV30 and TRBJ1-4, the complete variable domain is SQTIHQWPATLVQPVGSPLSLECTVEGTSNPNLYWYRQAAGRGLQLLFYSVGIGQISSEVPQNLSASRPQDRQFILSSKKLLLSDSGFYLCAWSTGLRDEKLFFGSGTQLSVL.

The rearrangement joins TRBV9 to TRBJ2-3, with 7 bases fitting TRBD1. CDR1 is SGDLS and CDR2 is YYNGEE in the germline V gene. The CDR3 contains 13 residues. J was trimmed by 4 bases and V by 3 bases; bases with no gene match: 2. The CDR3 coding sequence is TGTGCCAGCAGCGAAACAGGGGCAGATACGCAGTATTTT. It yields the protein CASSETGADTQYF.

Here the CDR3 DNA reads TGCGCCAGCAGCCAAGAGAACAGGGTGGCAGATACGCAGTATTTT. Residues: CASSQENRVADTQYF. This chain joins TRBV4-1 and TRBJ2-3, with D possibly being TRBD1 (6 bases). The CDR3 extends over 15 amino acids. Germline-derived CDR1 and CDR2 are MGHRA and YSYEKL. Trimming removed 0 bases from V and 4 bases from J, with 11 bases in between.

The CDR3 DNA sequence: TGCAGTGCTGGGGGGACCGGGGAGCTGTTTTTT. Translation: CSAGGTGELFF. V is TRBV20-1 and J is TRBJ2-2; maybe TRBD2 (6 bases). The CDR3 has 11 residues. The V gene lost 5 bases and the J gene lost 5 bases, with 6 bases spanning the gap. The V gene's germline CDR1 is DFQATT and CDR2 SNEGSKA (reference sequence).

V and J are TRBV12-3 or TRBV12-4 and TRBJ2-7; 9 nucleotides align to TRBD1. V lost 6 bases and J lost 3; bases outside the gene matches: 12. This CDR3 region has 16 residues. DNA of the CDR3: TGTGCCAGCAGCAGTGGGACAGGGATATTGGTCTACGAGCAGTACTTC. It yields the protein CASSSGTGILVYEQYF.

The V gene is TRBV29-1, the J gene TRBJ1-2; tentative D call: TRBD1 (5 bases). The CDR3 consists of 10 residues. Germline CDR1 reads SQVTM; CDR2 reads ANQGSEA. The ends were cut back, 3 bases at V and 7 bases at J, with 6 bases in the middle. The CDR3 reads CSVDGGGYTF. The CDR3 nucleotides are TGCAGCGTTGATGGGGGTGGCTACACCTTC.

The chain couples TRBV19 to TRBJ2-2; D is perhaps TRBD1 (5 bases). The CDR3 length is 16 residues. Trimming took off 2 bases at V and 3 bases at J, with 13 bases between the two ends. Germline V gene lookup returns CDR1 LNHDA and CDR2 SQIVND (reference sequence). This CDR3 is CASSIWAGMDTGELFF. For the CDR3, the DNA is TGTGCCAGTAGTATATGGGCAGGGATGGACACCGGGGAGCTGTTTTTT.

V usage is TRBV4-3 and J usage is TRBJ2-7; 7 bases agree with TRBD1. Per the germline V gene, CDR1 is LGHNA and CDR2 is YSLEER. V lost 4 bases, J lost 3 bases, and 9 bases stayed unmatched. The CDR3 has 15 amino acids. The CDR3: CASSRQGGAGYEQYF. Here the CDR3 DNA reads TGCGCCAGCAGCCGGCAAGGGGGCGCAGGCTACGAGCAGTACTTC.